This T cell receptor beta chain originates from a study of blood T cells in healthy people across ages. Germline V CDR1 and CDR2: MNHNY, SVGAGI (reference sequence). Trimming at V came to 8 bases and at J to 7 bases, leaving 8 bases not matched to a gene. This CDR3 comprises 14 residues. Next came a second PCR, run for about 6 to 12 cycles, which used a sample-barcoded 5' primer along with a J-beta primer mix. TCRdb re-derived calls from the 5' RACE reads in MiXCR, one entry per CDR3 protein. This sample yields more than 1.4 million distinct CDR3 sequences, of which 42% are seen a single time; 7.9% belongs to the top ten.

The sample was blood. This chain uses TRBV6-6 with TRBJ2-1; TRBD2 aligns across 10 bases. This sequence was found in a woman under 30 in good health. The CDR3 sequence: CASGGRAGGNEQFF. CDR3 DNA sequence: TGTGCCAGCGGGGGACGAGCGGGAGGGAATGAGCAGTTCTTC.